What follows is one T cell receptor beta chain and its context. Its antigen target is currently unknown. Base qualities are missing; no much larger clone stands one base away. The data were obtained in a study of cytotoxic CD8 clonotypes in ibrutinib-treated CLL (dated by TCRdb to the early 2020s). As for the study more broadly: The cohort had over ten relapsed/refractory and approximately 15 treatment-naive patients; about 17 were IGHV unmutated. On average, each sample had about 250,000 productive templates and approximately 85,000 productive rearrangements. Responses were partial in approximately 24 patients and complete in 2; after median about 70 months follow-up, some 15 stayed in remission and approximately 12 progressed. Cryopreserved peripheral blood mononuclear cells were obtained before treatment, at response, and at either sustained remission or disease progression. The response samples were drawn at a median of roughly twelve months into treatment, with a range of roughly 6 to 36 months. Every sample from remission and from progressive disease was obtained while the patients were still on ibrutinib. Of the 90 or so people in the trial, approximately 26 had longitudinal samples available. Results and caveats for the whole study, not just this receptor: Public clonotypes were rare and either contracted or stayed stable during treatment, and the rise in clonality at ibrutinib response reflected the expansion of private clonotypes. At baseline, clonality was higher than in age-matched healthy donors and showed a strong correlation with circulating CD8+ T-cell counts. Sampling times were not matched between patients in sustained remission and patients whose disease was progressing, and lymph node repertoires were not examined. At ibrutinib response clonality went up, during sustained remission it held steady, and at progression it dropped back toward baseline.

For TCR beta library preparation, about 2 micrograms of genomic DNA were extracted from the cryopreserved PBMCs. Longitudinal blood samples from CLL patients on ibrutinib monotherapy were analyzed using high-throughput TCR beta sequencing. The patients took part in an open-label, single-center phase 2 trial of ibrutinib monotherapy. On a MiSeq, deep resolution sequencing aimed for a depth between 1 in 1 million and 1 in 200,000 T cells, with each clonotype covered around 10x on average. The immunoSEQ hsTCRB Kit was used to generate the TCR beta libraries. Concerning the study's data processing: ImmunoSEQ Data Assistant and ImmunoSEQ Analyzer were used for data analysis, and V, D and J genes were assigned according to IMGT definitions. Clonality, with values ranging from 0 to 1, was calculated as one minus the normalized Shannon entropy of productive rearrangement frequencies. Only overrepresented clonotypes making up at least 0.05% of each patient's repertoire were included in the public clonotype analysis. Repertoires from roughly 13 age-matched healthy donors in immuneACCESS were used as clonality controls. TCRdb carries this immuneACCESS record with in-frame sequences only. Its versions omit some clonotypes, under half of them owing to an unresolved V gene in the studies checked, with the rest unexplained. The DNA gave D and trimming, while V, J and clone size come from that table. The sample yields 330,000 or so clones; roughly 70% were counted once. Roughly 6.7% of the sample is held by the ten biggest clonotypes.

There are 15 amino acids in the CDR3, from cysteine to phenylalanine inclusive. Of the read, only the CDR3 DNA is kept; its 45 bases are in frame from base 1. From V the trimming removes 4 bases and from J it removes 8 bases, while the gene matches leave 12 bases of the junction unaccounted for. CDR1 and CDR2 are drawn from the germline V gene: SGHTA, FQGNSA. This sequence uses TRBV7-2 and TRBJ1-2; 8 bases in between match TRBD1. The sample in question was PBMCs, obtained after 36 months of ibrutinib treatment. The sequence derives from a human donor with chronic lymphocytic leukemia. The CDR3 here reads CASSYRGQGARGYTF. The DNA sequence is TGTGCCAGCAGCTACCGTGGGCAGGGGGCTAGAGGCTACACCTTC.